A single sample gave rise to the 25 T cell receptor beta chains below, sequenced in a study of CD8 T cells in Susac syndrome. An input of about 0.5 to 1 ug of RNA was subjected to reverse transcription using random hexamers. TCRdb re-called the immunoSEQ multiplex PCR reads with MiXCR, one entry per CDR3 protein. The sample lists under 350,000 distinct CDR3 sequences; under 95% were seen once. The sample comprised CD4+ T cells from PBMCs. All receptors come from a human donor with multiple sclerosis.

The chain employs TRBV28 and TRBJ1-5, with D unclear. V was cut by 6 bases and J by 0 bases, with 9 bases left in between. CDR1 is MDHEN and CDR2 is SYDVKM in the germline V gene. This CDR3 spans 14 amino acids. The CDR3, as DNA: TGTGCCAGCAGGACGGGTTATAGCAATCAGCCCCAGCATTTT. This translates into CASRTGYSNQPQHF.

This clonotype was seen only a few times. In DNA form, the CDR3 reads TGTGCCAGCAGTTATGCTACTACCCAAGAGACCCAGTACTTC. This gives the protein CASSYATTQETQYF. The chain links TRBV6-6 to TRBJ2-5; D is uncertain. V was shortened by 3 bases and J by 1 base, with 9 bases between the two germline ends. The CDR3 has 14 residues. The germline V gene encodes CDR1 MNHNY and CDR2 SVGAGI (reference sequence).

This sequence joins TRBV7-9 and TRBJ2-7; no definite D call. Germline CDR1 and CDR2: SEHNR and FQNEAQ (reference sequence). Trimming removed 5 bases from V and 0 bases from J, with 14 bases in between. The CDR3 extends over 15 amino acids. CDR3: CASSSARAASYEQYF. The CDR3 DNA sequence: TGTGCCAGCAGCAGCGCAAGGGCCGCCTCCTACGAGCAGTACTTC.

The chain combines TRBV7-2 with TRBJ2-7, with TRBD1 matching over 10 bases. CDR1 is SGHTA, CDR2 FQGNSA, per germline. The CDR3 covers 15 residues. V lost 5 bases and J lost 6; bases outside the gene matches: 10. This CDR3 reads CASSLQGTGVVEQYF. The CDR3, as DNA: TGTGCCAGCAGCCTGCAAGGGACAGGGGTCGTCGAGCAGTACTTC.

This clonotype was found once. The chain is built from TRBV29-1 and TRBJ1-2, with 9 bases identical to TRBD1. Germline V CDR1 and CDR2: SQVTM, ANQGSEA. J lost 2 bases, V lost 3 bases, and 13 bases had no gene match. CDR3 size: 17 residues. The CDR3 is CSVDRGKPTGGNYGYTF. CDR3 DNA: TGCAGCGTTGATCGGGGGAAGCCGACAGGGGGGAACTATGGCTACACCTTC.

The chain links TRBV5-1 to TRBJ1-1; no definite D call. The CDR3 sequence is 15 residues long. The germline CDR1 and CDR2 sequences are SGHRS and YFSETQ. Trimming left V 2 bases short and J 5 bases short, with 16 bases between. The DNA for the CDR3 is TGCGCCAGCAGCTTAATGGGAGGAGACAAAACTGAAGCTTTCTTT. Its protein is CASSLMGGDKTEAFF.

V usage is TRBV19 and J usage is TRBJ2-1; D is perhaps TRBD2 (7 bases). Germline V gene sequence: CDR1 LNHDA, CDR2 SQIVND (reference sequence). Trimming removed 4 bases at V and 5 bases at J, with 12 bases between. The CDR3 runs 14 residues. This chain's CDR3 is CASSRGGLDNEQFF. DNA of the CDR3: TGTGCCAGTAGTAGGGGGGGCTTGGACAATGAGCAGTTCTTC.

The rearrangement uses TRBV11-1 and TRBJ1-2; 8 positions agree with TRBD1. With V trimmed by 5 bases and J by 3 bases, 26 bases remained unmatched. Germline CDR1 reads SGHAT; CDR2 reads FQDESV (reference sequence). This CDR3 contains 21 residues. CDR3: CASSLNLLAGTGPTADYGYTF. The CDR3 region has the DNA TGTGCCAGCAGCCTAAACCTCCTCGCCGGGACAGGTCCAACGGCAGACTATGGCTACACCTTC.

The J gene is TRBJ2-2, the V gene TRBV5-1; TRBD2 is a possible D gene (6 bases). Germline V gene data show CDR1 as SGHRS and CDR2 as YFSETQ. The CDR3 sequence is 14 residues long. Trimming stripped 6 bases from V and 4 bases from J, with 13 bases between. The CDR3 region has the DNA TGCGCCAGCAACGGGGACTCTTTCACCGGGGAGCTGTTTTTT. The encoded protein is CASNGDSFTGELFF.

CDR3 protein: CASSSADRWGVNTEAFF. The CDR3 nucleotides are TGTGCCAGCAGCTCGGCAGACAGGTGGGGGGTGAACACTGAAGCTTTCTTT. V gene TRBV7-9 combines with J gene TRBJ1-1, with D possibly being TRBD1 (6 bases). The CDR3 consists of 17 residues. Germline CDR1 reads SEHNR; CDR2 reads FQNEAQ (reference sequence). Trimming took off 4 bases at V and 0 bases at J, with 18 bases between the two ends.

V is TRBV5-1 and J is TRBJ2-1; 8 bases fit TRBD2. CDR3 length: 17 amino acids. The V gene's germline CDR1 is SGHRS and CDR2 YFSETQ. J was trimmed by 5 bases and V by 3 bases; bases with no gene match: 13. CDR3 protein: CASSSDPGGGINNEQFF. The DNA for the CDR3 is TGCGCCAGCAGCTCCGACCCGGGGGGGGGCATCAACAATGAGCAGTTCTTC. Complete variable domain (other parts from reference TRBV5-1 and TRBJ2-1): KAGVTQTPRYLIKTRGQQVTLSCSPISGHRSVSWYQQTPGQGLQFLFEYFSETQRNKGNFPGRFSGRQFSNSRSEMNVSTLELGDSALYLCASSSDPGGGINNEQFFGPGTRLTVL.

This chain joins TRBV10-2 and TRBJ2-7; 8 bases fit TRBD2. V dropped 0 bases and J dropped 0; count of bases not matched to a gene: 7. This CDR3 is built from 17 residues. Germline CDR1 is WSHSY and CDR2 is SAAADI. CDR3 DNA: TGCGCCAGCAGTGAGTCACCGACTAGCGCGAGCTCCTACGAGCAGTACTTC. Protein sequence: CASSESPTSASSYEQYF.

The genes are TRBV20-1 and TRBJ2-2, with D unclear. Germline V gene lookup returns CDR1 DFQATT and CDR2 SNEGSKA (reference sequence). Trimming pared 2 bases from V and 5 bases from J, leaving 9 bases between. The CDR3 spans 13 residues. CDR3 amino acids: CSARRLLTGELFF. CDR3 DNA: TGCAGTGCTAGACGGCTTCTAACCGGGGAGCTGTTTTTT.

This chain uses TRBV4-1 with TRBJ1-5; 12 bases match TRBD1. The CDR3 extends over 18 amino acids. The germline CDR1 and CDR2 sequences are MGHRA and YSYEKL. The V and J ends lost 4 bases and 7 bases, in that order; junction bases with no gene match: 14. CDR3 in DNA: TGCGCCAGCAGCCCCAACCGCCCAGGGACAGGGGGCAGCCAGCCCCAGCATTTT. The encoded protein is CASSPNRPGTGGSQPQHF.

The chain has TRBV4-3 and TRBJ2-2, with D possibly TRBD1 on 5 matching bases. Germline-derived CDR1 and CDR2 are LGHNA and YSLEER. The CDR3 extends over 16 amino acids. Trimming took 6 bases from V and 0 from J, leaving 14 bases between them. The DNA for the CDR3 is TGCGCCAGCAGTCAGCAGGGCAGCGCGAACACCGGGGAGCTGTTTTTT. Protein product: CASSQQGSANTGELFF.

The chain joins TRBV3-1 to TRBJ2-7, with D uncertain. The CDR3 has 15 amino acids. The ends were cut back, 1 base at V and 0 bases at J, with 10 bases in the middle. The germline V gene has CDR1 LGHDT and CDR2 YNNKEL (reference sequence). The CDR3 DNA is TGTGCCAGCAGCCAAGGGGCAGCCAGCTCCTACGAGCAGTACTTC. Translation gives CASSQGAASSYEQYF.

The V gene is TRBV7-3, the J gene TRBJ2-5, with D tentatively TRBD2 (5 bases). The V and J ends lost 5 bases and 5 bases respectively, with 15 bases between them. Germline V CDR1 and CDR2: SGHTA, FQGTGA. The CDR3 length is 14 residues. CDR3 bases: TGTGCCAGCAGCCTTATCGGGCAGCGGGAGACCCAGTACTTC. Protein product: CASSLIGQRETQYF.

The chain has TRBV2 and TRBJ2-1, with 7 bases fitting TRBD2. Germline loops: CDR1 SNHLY, CDR2 FYNNEI. Unmatched junction bases numbered 10, after V lost 6 bases and J lost 8 bases. The CDR3 has 14 amino acids. This chain's CDR3 is CASRHSGGRDEQFF. The CDR3 coding sequence is TGTGCCAGCAGGCATTCGGGGGGTCGGGATGAGCAGTTCTTC.

This sequence joins TRBV5-1 and TRBJ1-2; TRBD1 matches at 10 bases. J gave up 13 bases and V 4 bases, and 10 bases lay outside the gene matches. The CDR3 runs to 13 residues. Germline values: CDR1 SGHRS, CDR2 YFSETQ. The CDR3 protein is CASSPRRTGGITF. For the CDR3, the DNA is TGCGCCAGCAGCCCCAGGAGGACAGGGGGGATCACCTTC.

The chain uses TRBV29-1 and TRBJ1-5, with 9 bases that match TRBD1. The CDR3 covers 13 residues. Germline V CDR1 and CDR2: SQVTM, ANQGSEA. V shed 4 bases, J shed 4 bases, and the junction held 2 bases outside the gene matches. The CDR3 is CSVAGTGNQPQHF. The CDR3 DNA reads as TGCAGCGTTGCAGGGACAGGGAATCAGCCCCAGCATTTT.

The CDR3 loop reads CASSYGPNYANYGYTF. CDR3 DNA sequence: TGTGCCAGCAGTTACGGGCCCAATTACGCCAACTATGGCTACACCTTC. The V gene is TRBV6-5, the J gene TRBJ1-2; no firm D call. Per germline, CDR1 MNHEY and CDR2 SVGAGI. The CDR3 length is 16 residues. The ends were cut back, 2 bases at V and 2 bases at J, with 15 bases in the middle.

This clonotype was observed a few times. The chain combines TRBV20-1 with TRBJ2-7; D may be TRBD1 (6 bases). Germline CDR1 and CDR2: DFQATT and SNEGSKA (reference sequence). The CDR3 runs 15 residues. Trimming shortened V by 6 bases and J by 0 bases, and 18 bases separated the two germline ends. CDR3 in amino acids: CSAVSAQGISYEQYF. CDR3 bases: TGCAGTGCCGTGTCAGCCCAGGGGATCTCCTACGAGCAGTACTTC.

V usage is TRBV6-5 and J usage is TRBJ1-3, with TRBD1 matching 7 bases. CDR3 length: 14 residues. J gave up 5 bases and V 8 bases, and 9 bases lay outside the gene matches. Germline V CDR1 and CDR2: MNHEY, SVGAGI. CDR3 in amino acids: CASPVQGRRNTIYF. The DNA for the CDR3 is TGTGCCAGCCCGGTACAGGGGAGGCGAAACACCATATATTTT.

The chain uses TRBV5-1 and TRBJ2-2; possible D gene TRBD2, 6 bases. CDR1 SGHRS and CDR2 YFSETQ come from the germline V gene. Trimming pared 2 bases from V and 0 bases from J, leaving 11 bases between. The CDR3 is made up of 16 amino acids. CDR3 amino acids: CASSFNAGPNTGELFF. DNA for the CDR3: TGCGCCAGCAGCTTTAACGCGGGGCCGAACACCGGGGAGCTGTTTTTT.

V gene TRBV10-3 combines with J gene TRBJ2-3; D is uncertain. V lost 4 bases to trimming and J lost 2 bases, with 4 bases between them. Germline values: CDR1 ENHRY, CDR2 SYGVKD. The CDR3 has 12 residues. The CDR3 DNA reads TGTGCCATCAGTGCGAACACAGATACGCAGTATTTT. Encoded protein: CAISANTDTQYF.